The 24 T cell receptor beta chains in this list originate from one sample, sequenced in a study of cytomegalovirus exposure and HLA in healthy donors. The PCR contained 60 Vbeta and 13 Jbeta primers. Sequenced by immunoSEQ multiplex PCR; TCRdb stores in-frame clones only, minus some. The table records over 100,000 clones, 70% to 85% of them present only once. Sequenced sample: PBMCs. These receptors all stem from a male donor in good health and CMV-seropositive.

V and J are TRBV7-2 and TRBJ1-2, with unresolved D. The CDR3 is 13 residues long. The germline V gene has CDR1 SGHTA and CDR2 FQGNSA. Trimming pared 5 bases from V and 4 bases from J, leaving 11 bases between. The DNA for the CDR3 is TGTGCCAGCAGCCCCGGGCGGGCCTATGGCTACACCTTC. As protein: CASSPGRAYGYTF.

The chain combines TRBV6-5 with TRBJ1-1; D gene unclear. The germline V gene has CDR1 MNHEY and CDR2 SVGAGI. This CDR3 spans 12 amino acids. Trimming left V 7 bases short and J 6 bases short, with 12 bases between. In DNA form, the CDR3 reads TGTGCCAGCACCTCCTCAACAGCTGAAGCTTTCTTT. Residues: CASTSSTAEAFF.

This sequence joins TRBV27 and TRBJ2-3; 8 bases are shared with TRBD2. From germline, CDR1 is MNHEY and CDR2 SMNVEV (reference sequence). V lost 7 bases, J lost 1 base, and 7 bases stayed unmatched. The CDR3 is made up of 15 amino acids. The CDR3: CASTRSGVGTDTQYF. CDR3 nucleotides: TGTGCCAGCACCCGTAGCGGGGTTGGCACAGATACGCAGTATTTT.

In its sample, this clone was seen a few times. The rearrangement uses TRBV6-5 and TRBJ2-2; 8 bases agree with TRBD1. CDR3 length: 15 residues. V lost 6 bases, J lost 6 bases, and 9 bases stayed unmatched. The germline gives CDR1 MNHEY, CDR2 SVGAGI. This chain's CDR3 is CASSPQDRDSGELFF. The CDR3 region has the DNA TGTGCCAGCAGCCCTCAGGACAGGGACTCCGGGGAGCTGTTTTTT.

The count of this clone is one. This rearrangement joins TRBV27 to TRBJ1-3; D is perhaps TRBD1 (5 bases). In germline, CDR1 is MNHEY, CDR2 SMNVEV (reference sequence). Trimming left V 1 base short and J 2 bases short, with 6 bases between. The CDR3 has 14 amino acids. In nucleotides, the CDR3 is TGTGCCAGCAGTTTATTGGGGCCTGGAAACACCATATATTTT. Translation gives CASSLLGPGNTIYF.

The chain recombines TRBV5-1 with TRBJ2-3; 11 bases fit TRBD2. The CDR3 runs to 15 residues. The V gene's germline CDR1 is SGHRS and CDR2 YFSETQ. The ends lost 6 bases at V and 3 bases at J; junction bases unmatched: 6. The CDR3 is CASTLAGGPTDTQYF. Written as DNA, the CDR3 is TGCGCCAGCACTTTAGCGGGGGGGCCGACAGATACGCAGTATTTT.

This clone was observed a handful of times. The rearrangement links TRBV6-1 to TRBJ1-2; D is unclear. This CDR3 is 16 amino acids long. Germline CDR1 and CDR2: MNHNS and SASEGT. V gave up 1 base and J gave up 4 bases, with 16 bases separating them. CDR3 in amino acids: CASSEEAGHGGYGYTF. Here the CDR3 DNA reads TGTGCCAGCAGTGAAGAGGCAGGTCATGGAGGCTATGGCTACACCTTC.

For this clone: At one of its ends the junction is not consistent with the germline gene, which may arise from a read error. V is TRBV9 and J is TRBJ2-6; TRBD2 agrees at 14 bases. The CDR3 covers 18 residues. The germline V gene encodes CDR1 SGDLS and CDR2 YYNGEE. CDR3 in amino acids: CASSVGLAGGSGANGLTF. In DNA, the CDR3 is TGTGCCAGCAGCGTCGGACTAGCGGGGGGCTCTGGGGCCAACGGCCTGACTTTC.

The rearrangement uses TRBV5-1 and TRBJ2-4, with TRBD2 matching 8 bases. Germline loops: CDR1 SGHRS, CDR2 YFSETQ. J gave up 6 bases and V 3 bases, and 5 bases lay outside the gene matches. CDR3 length equals 14 residues. The DNA for the CDR3 is TGCGCCAGCAGCTCCGGGAGGGACGGAAACATTCAGTACTTC. Protein: CASSSGRDGNIQYF.

V gene TRBV27 combines with J gene TRBJ1-6; tentative D call: TRBD1 (5 bases). The CDR3 has 18 amino acids. CDR1 and CDR2 (germline): MNHEY, SMNVEV (reference sequence). Trimming took off 0 bases at V and 0 bases at J, with 12 bases between the two ends. In DNA form, the CDR3 reads TGTGCCAGCAGTTTATCGCAGGGATCAAGCTCCTATAATTCACCCCTCCACTTT. It yields the protein CASSLSQGSSSYNSPLHF.

The sample holds a few counts of this clone. This sequence joins TRBV4-1 and TRBJ2-7, with 10 bases identical to TRBD2. The germline V gene has CDR1 MGHRA and CDR2 YSYEKL. V trimming: 1 base; J trimming: 2 bases; junction bases outside the gene matches: 2. The CDR3 has 15 amino acids. The CDR3 bases are TGCGCCAGCAGCCAAGTGAGCGGGGGGGCCTACGAGCAGTACTTC. Its protein product is CASSQVSGGAYEQYF.

This chain uses TRBV18 with TRBJ1-1, with TRBD1 identical over 10 bases. Per the germline V gene, CDR1 is KGHSH and CDR2 is LQKENI. The CDR3 runs 18 residues. V lost 2 bases and J lost 0; bases outside the gene matches: 9. As DNA, the CDR3 is TGTGCCAGCTCACCAAAATTCGGGACAGGGGCTGTGAACACTGAAGCTTTCTTT. Translated: CASSPKFGTGAVNTEAFF.

The rearrangement joins TRBV19 to TRBJ1-3, with D perhaps matching TRBD1 (5 bases). The CDR3 sequence is 15 residues long. Per the germline V gene, CDR1 is LNHDA and CDR2 is SQIVND (reference sequence). Trimming removed 5 bases from V and 11 bases from J, with 22 bases in between. CDR3 DNA: TGTGCCAGTAGTGACCGGGACCGCGGGGCTTCGGCCATATATTTT. Translated, it gives CASSDRDRGASAIYF.

A note on this clone: An end of the junction does not agree with germline; a read error may underlie this. The chain has TRBV7-9 and TRBJ1-6; no clear D gene. This CDR3 comprises 15 residues. CDR1 is SEHNR and CDR2 is FQNEAQ in the germline V gene (reference sequence). CDR3 region: CSSSPLGGQDSPLHF. CDR3 coding DNA: TGTTCCAGCAGCCCCCTGGGAGGGCAGGATTCACCCCTCCACTTT. Looking up the rest from reference TRBV7-9 and TRBJ1-6 gives the full variable domain: DTGVSQNPRHKITKRGQNVTFRCDPISEHNRLYWYRQTLGQGPEFLTYFQNEAQLEKSRLLSDRFSAERPKGSFSTLEIQRTEQGDSAMYLCSSSPLGGQDSPLHFGNGTRLTVT.

The CDR3 protein is CAASLKSEAFF. CDR3 sequence (DNA): TGTGCTGCGAGCCTGAAGAGTGAAGCTTTCTTT. The chain employs TRBV30 and TRBJ1-1; D remains ambiguous. Germline CDR1 and CDR2: GTSNPN and SVGIG (reference sequence). This CDR3 is 11 amino acids long.

The V gene is TRBV11-2, the J gene TRBJ2-2; D may be TRBD1 (5 bases). Germline CDR1 and CDR2: SGHAT and FQNNGV. V was clipped by 5 bases and J by 0 bases, with 10 bases between them. There are 15 residues in the CDR3. DNA of the CDR3: TGTGCCAGCAGCCCAGCGACAGCGAACACCGGGGAGCTGTTTTTT. It codes for CASSPATANTGELFF. The full variable domain, with the rest looked up from reference TRBV11-2 and TRBJ2-2, is EAGVAQSPRYKIIEKRQSVAFWCNPISGHATLYWYQQILGQGPKLLIQFQNNGVVDDSQLPKDRFSAERLKGVDSTLKIQPAKLEDSAVYLCASSPATANTGELFFGEGSRLTVL.

The gene calls are TRBV5-1 and TRBJ2-1; 9 nucleotides align to TRBD2. The germline CDR1 and CDR2 sequences are SGHRS and YFSETQ. CDR3 size: 20 residues. V gave up 3 bases and J gave up 2 bases; unmatched junction bases: 18. CDR3 sequence reads: CASSSPGTSNHQPTYNEQFF. In DNA, the CDR3 is TGCGCCAGCAGCTCCCCCGGGACTAGCAATCATCAACCCACCTACAATGAGCAGTTCTTC. The variable domain in full, with the rest retrieved from reference TRBV5-1 and TRBJ2-1, is KAGVTQTPRYLIKTRGQQVTLSCSPISGHRSVSWYQQTPGQGLQFLFEYFSETQRNKGNFPGRFSGRQFSNSRSEMNVSTLELGDSALYLCASSSPGTSNHQPTYNEQFFGPGTRLTVL.

The rearrangement uses TRBV5-1 and TRBJ2-5; 16 bases agree with TRBD2. The CDR3 consists of 16 residues. Germline V gives CDR1 SGHRS, CDR2 YFSETQ. With V trimmed by 4 bases and J by 4 bases, 4 bases remained unmatched. This CDR3 is CASSPGLAGGPETQYF. The CDR3 DNA follows: TGCGCCAGCAGCCCGGGACTAGCGGGGGGGCCAGAGACCCAGTACTTC. Full variable domain (rest looked up from reference TRBV5-1 and TRBJ2-5): KAGVTQTPRYLIKTRGQQVTLSCSPISGHRSVSWYQQTPGQGLQFLFEYFSETQRNKGNFPGRFSGRQFSNSRSEMNVSTLELGDSALYLCASSPGLAGGPETQYFGPGTRLLVL.

The chain is built from TRBV7-9 and TRBJ2-1; 9 bases line up with TRBD2. V shed 1 base and J 3 bases; nucleotides not matched to a gene: 1. CDR3 length equals 15 residues. Germline CDR1 SEHNR, CDR2 FQNEAQ (reference sequence). The CDR3 is CASSLGLAVYNEQFF. The CDR3 nucleotides are TGTGCCAGCAGCTTAGGACTAGCGGTCTACAATGAGCAGTTCTTC.

In this sample, this clone turned up a few times. The genes are TRBV6-6 and TRBJ2-1; 10 bases align to TRBD2. V gave up 2 bases and J gave up 9 bases; unmatched junction bases: 7. The CDR3 loop spans 15 amino acids. CDR1 MNHNY and CDR2 SVGAGI come from the germline V gene (reference sequence). CDR3: CASSYGLAGEGEQFF. Here the CDR3 DNA reads TGTGCCAGCAGTTACGGTCTAGCGGGAGAGGGTGAGCAGTTCTTC.

The V and J genes are TRBV7-2 and TRBJ2-3; 13 bases fit TRBD2. This CDR3 is 16 amino acids long. The germline gives CDR1 SGHTA, CDR2 FQGNSA. Trimming at V came to 3 bases and at J to 2 bases, leaving 2 bases not matched to a gene. The CDR3 loop is CASSFGLAGVTDTQYF. CDR3 nucleotides: TGTGCCAGCAGCTTTGGACTAGCGGGGGTCACAGATACGCAGTATTTT.

The chain employs TRBV9 and TRBJ2-1, with D unclear. The CDR3 runs to 14 residues. The V end lost 2 bases, the J end lost 6 bases, and 12 bases lay between the germline ends. In germline, CDR1 is SGDLS, CDR2 YYNGEE. The CDR3 protein is CASSVSNSPNEQFF. CDR3 DNA sequence: TGTGCCAGCAGCGTCAGCAATAGCCCCAATGAGCAGTTCTTC.

This chain uses TRBV6-1 with TRBJ1-5; 8 positions agree with TRBD1. The CDR3 covers 15 residues. V was clipped by 6 bases and J by 10 bases; unmatched bases: 14. Germline lookup yields CDR1 MNHNS and CDR2 SASEGT. CDR3 in amino acids: CASRAQDRASLPQHF. CDR3 DNA sequence: TGTGCCAGCAGAGCCCAGGACAGGGCGAGTTTACCCCAGCATTTT.

J is TRBJ1-2 and V is TRBV6-5, with 9 bases lining up with TRBD1. CDR1 MNHEY and CDR2 SVGAGI come from the germline V gene. V dropped 5 bases and J dropped 8; count of bases not matched to a gene: 12. There are 15 residues in the CDR3. CDR3 region: CASSQGTGRVVGYTF. As DNA, the CDR3 is TGTGCCAGCAGTCAGGGGACAGGGCGTGTAGTCGGCTACACCTTC.